Below, 20 T cell receptor beta chains from the same sample are listed, as sequenced in a study of blood T cell repertoires in COVID-19. TCRdb's copy holds only in-frame clones and misses some; the assay was immunoSEQ multiplex PCR. The sample comprises some 350,000 clones, roughly nine tenths of which are singletons, and 0.95% to 1.1% rests with the top ten. Source material: PBMCs or T cells enriched from blood (not recorded which). Receptor source: a man between 18 and 29 years old who had recovered from COVID-19.

The chain is built from TRBV7-8 and TRBJ1-3; perhaps TRBD1 as D (6 bases). The CDR3 runs to 15 residues. Germline-derived CDR1 and CDR2 are SGHVS and FQNEAQ. V lost 3 bases and J lost 5, with 14 bases in between. CDR3 sequence (DNA): TGTGCCAGCAGCTTCTCTTCAGGGGATCGAAACACCATATATTTT. It codes for CASSFSSGDRNTIYF.

Notes on this clone: At one boundary the junction diverges from the germline segment, which might be a read error. The chain is built from TRBV20-1 and TRBJ1-4; D not resolved. The V gene's germline CDR1 is DFQATT and CDR2 SNEGSKA (reference sequence). The CDR3 has 14 amino acids. For the CDR3, the DNA is TGCAGTGCTAGTCTGGTCGCACCTAACGAAAAACTGTTTTTT. Translated: CSASLVAPNEKLFF.

V is TRBV29-1 and J is TRBJ1-2; the D is unclear. V was pared by 4 bases and J by 5 bases, with 20 bases between. This CDR3 has 15 amino acids. Germline V gene lookup returns CDR1 SQVTM and CDR2 ANQGSEA. This CDR3 is CSVAPSQGLEYGYTF. For the CDR3, the DNA is TGCAGCGTTGCCCCCTCCCAAGGACTCGAGTATGGCTACACCTTC.

This chain uses TRBV30 with TRBJ2-5, with D possibly matching TRBD2 (6 bases). Germline-derived CDR1 and CDR2 are GTSNPN and SVGIG (reference sequence). The V and J ends lost 0 bases and 2 bases respectively, with 7 bases between them. The CDR3 runs to 13 residues. CDR3 sequence: CAWSVLAQETQYF. The CDR3 region has the DNA TGTGCCTGGAGTGTACTAGCTCAAGAGACCCAGTACTTC.

V usage is TRBV28 and J usage is TRBJ2-1; perhaps TRBD1 as D (7 bases). Trimming removed 5 bases at V and 4 bases at J, with 18 bases between. The germline gives CDR1 MDHEN, CDR2 SYDVKM. The CDR3 spans 16 residues. The CDR3 here is CASSTKTGAGYNEQFF. CDR3 DNA: TGTGCCAGCAGTACAAAAACAGGGGCGGGGTACAATGAGCAGTTCTTC. Combining the CDR3 with reference TRBV28 and TRBJ2-1 gives the whole variable domain DVKVTQSSRYLVKRTGEKVFLECVQDMDHENMFWYRQDPGLGLRLIYFSYDVKMKEKGDIPEGYSVSREKKERFSLILESASTNQTSMYLCASSTKTGAGYNEQFFGPGTRLTVL.

The chain has TRBV5-5 and TRBJ2-7, with a weak D call TRBD1 (5 bases). This CDR3 has 13 amino acids. Germline assignment: CDR1 SGHKS and CDR2 YYEKEE (reference sequence). V lost 4 bases, J lost 2 bases, and 10 bases lay in between. CDR3 sequence reads: CASSKTVAYEQYF. The DNA of the CDR3 is TGTGCCAGCAGCAAGACAGTAGCCTACGAGCAGTACTTC.

V usage is TRBV6-5 and J usage is TRBJ1-6; TRBD1 matches 8 bases. Germline V CDR1 and CDR2: MNHEY, SVGAGI. This CDR3 is built from 15 residues. With 6 bases clipped from V and 9 bases from J, the junction kept 10 bases outside the gene matches. The CDR3 DNA follows: TGTGCCAGCAGCGTCAGGGGGCGTTGGTCTTCACCCCTCCACTTT. Translated, it gives CASSVRGRWSSPLHF.

The rearrangement uses TRBV5-1 and TRBJ2-5; possible D gene TRBD2, 6 bases. The V gene's germline CDR1 is SGHRS and CDR2 YFSETQ. The CDR3 totals 14 residues. V gave up 0 bases and J gave up 4 bases, with 10 bases separating them. In DNA, the CDR3 is TGCGCCAGCAGCTTGGTGGAGGGTAGAGAGACCCAGTACTTC. Residues: CASSLVEGRETQYF.

The chain employs TRBV28 and TRBJ1-4; no reliable D call. CDR3 length: 14 amino acids. The V gene's germline CDR1 is MDHEN and CDR2 SYDVKM. V was trimmed by 3 bases and J by 3 bases, leaving 8 bases between them. The CDR3 reads CASSLWQSNEKLFF. The CDR3 region has the DNA TGTGCCAGCAGTTTGTGGCAGTCTAATGAAAAACTGTTTTTT.

The chain couples TRBV5-4 to TRBJ2-1; 8 nucleotides align to TRBD2. Unmatched junction bases numbered 9, after V lost 4 bases and J lost 0 bases. CDR1 SGHNT and CDR2 YYREEE come from the germline V gene (reference sequence). This CDR3 spans 17 amino acids. Here the CDR3 reads CASSPLSGTSSYNEQFF. CDR3 nucleotides: TGTGCCAGCAGCCCCCTTTCAGGGACTAGCTCCTACAATGAGCAGTTCTTC.

The chain has TRBV7-6 and TRBJ1-4; 8 bases are a match to TRBD1. This CDR3 region has 15 residues. With V trimmed by 5 bases and J by 7 bases, 9 bases remained unmatched. The germline CDR1 and CDR2 sequences are SGHVS and FNYEAQ. This CDR3 is CASSKGQGGGEKLFF. The CDR3 nucleotides read TGTGCCAGCAGCAAAGGACAGGGCGGGGGTGAAAAACTGTTTTTT.

The chain links TRBV3-1 (or the pseudogene TRBV3-2) to TRBJ2-2; a weak D match, TRBD1 (6 bases). This CDR3 has 15 amino acids. V shed 4 bases and J shed 5 bases, with 14 bases lying between them. Germline-derived CDR1 and CDR2 are LGHDT and YNNKEL (reference sequence). CDR3 sequence: CASSPQGKVTGELFF. As DNA, the CDR3 is TGTGCCAGCAGCCCCCAGGGGAAGGTGACCGGGGAGCTGTTTTTT.

The rearrangement uses TRBV28 and TRBJ2-3; 12 bases align to TRBD2. The V gene end was trimmed by 6 bases and the J gene end by 6 bases; junction bases not matched to a gene: 10. Germline V CDR1 and CDR2: MDHEN, SYDVKM. This CDR3 region has 16 residues. CDR3 nucleotides: TGTGCCAGCAGCCAAAGACTAGCGGGAGTAGCCGATACGCAGTATTTT. It translates to CASSQRLAGVADTQYF.

The V and J genes are TRBV28 and TRBJ1-3, with D possibly TRBD1 on 5 matching bases. V was pared by 4 bases and J by 0 bases, with 13 bases between. There are 16 residues in the CDR3. Germline V CDR1 and CDR2: MDHEN, SYDVKM. As DNA, the CDR3 is TGTGCCAGCAGTTCATGGACATCCAACTCTGGAAACACCATATATTTT. Translating gives CASSSWTSNSGNTIYF.

The chain's CDR3 is CATSDRAGGAYNEQFF. CDR3 bases: TGTGCCACCAGTGATAGAGCGGGGGGGGCCTACAATGAGCAGTTCTTC. The V gene is TRBV24-1, the J gene TRBJ2-1; the match to TRBD2 covers 10 bases. With 3 bases clipped from V and 2 bases from J, the junction kept 3 bases outside the gene matches. Germline V gene data show CDR1 as KGHDR and CDR2 as SFDVKD. The CDR3 has 16 residues.

The rearrangement links TRBV4-2 to TRBJ1-1, with TRBD1 as a possible D gene (5 bases). The CDR3 spans 15 residues. V dropped 3 bases and J dropped 3 bases, with 14 bases sitting between them. Germline CDR1 LGHNA, CDR2 YNFKEQ. CDR3 region: CASSHPIGGDTEAFF. DNA of the CDR3: TGTGCCAGCAGCCATCCGATCGGGGGAGACACTGAAGCTTTCTTT.

The chain carries TRBV27 and TRBJ2-7; the D gene is possibly TRBD2 (5 bases). Germline CDR1 and CDR2: MNHEY and SMNVEV (reference sequence). The V end lost 4 bases, the J end lost 7 bases, and 14 bases lay between the germline ends. The CDR3 sequence is 13 residues long. The DNA for the CDR3 is TGTGCCAGCAGTTACCCCTTGGGCGGGGAGCAGTACTTC. This translates into CASSYPLGGEQYF.

This sequence joins TRBV18 and TRBJ1-2; 10 bases are a match to TRBD1. There are 19 residues in the CDR3. V shed 3 bases and J 4 bases; nucleotides not matched to a gene: 17. Germline CDR1 and CDR2: KGHSH and LQKENI. Here the CDR3 reads CASSPPGTGASKAPYGYTF. CDR3 DNA: TGTGCCAGCTCACCCCCCGGGACAGGGGCCTCCAAGGCCCCCTATGGCTACACCTTC.

This clone was seen just once. The rearrangement joins TRBV16 to TRBJ2-5; possible D gene TRBD2, 6 bases. The CDR3 runs to 14 residues. In germline, CDR1 is KGHSY, CDR2 FQNENV. Trimming removed 5 bases from V and 2 bases from J, with 12 bases in between. The CDR3 region has the DNA TGTGCCAGCAGCAAATTCGGGACTCAAGAGACCCAGTACTTC. It encodes CASSKFGTQETQYF.

The CDR3 is CASRASWEKLFF. In DNA, the CDR3 is TGTGCCAGCAGGGCTTCATGGGAAAAACTGTTTTTT. The chain couples TRBV6-5 to TRBJ1-4; D ambiguous. Trimming removed 6 bases at V and 8 bases at J, with 10 bases between. CDR3 length equals 12 residues. CDR1 is MNHEY, CDR2 SVGAGI, per germline.